This TCR beta chain was identified in a study of beta chain features in type 1 diabetes. CD45RO/CCR7/CD25/CD127/CD95/CD27 staining was used to isolate CD4+ naive, central memory, regulatory and stem cell-like memory cells by sorting. Study outcomes and limitations: People with Type 1 diabetes carried modestly yet significantly shorter TCRB CDR3s in all four CD4+ subsets. Patients' naive, central memory and regulatory TCRB repertoires appeared more alike than those of healthy donors.

This CDR3 region has 16 residues. The V gene's germline CDR1 is SGHAT and CDR2 FQNNGV. V was trimmed by 8 bases and J by 4 bases, leaving 23 bases between them. Reverse transcribing all isolated RNA meant expressed TCRB transcripts were sequenced. The data were produced by immunoSEQ multiplex PCR, yet TCRdb's version contains in-frame clones alone and is incomplete. The sample shows about 400,000 clones, roughly 12% of them seen only once. Notes on this clone: The antigen is unknown.

Material for sequencing was naive CD4+ T cells from blood. This chain links TRBV11-2 with TRBJ2-5; weak D call: TRBD2 (6 bases). This clonotype was obtained from a woman younger than 35 with type 1 diabetes. The CDR3 DNA reads TGTGCCAGCTCGGGACTCAAGAATAGGGAGTTAGAGACCCAGTACTTC. Its protein product is CASSGLKNRELETQYF.